What follows describes a single T cell receptor beta chain. As yet, its antigen is unknown. The data belong to a study of shared clonotypes between healthy human individuals. Points from the study as a whole: Clonotype sharing across donors was expected to vary with sequencing depth.

Sequenced by immunoSEQ multiplex PCR; TCRdb stores in-frame clones only, minus some. The repertoire holds more than 2 million clones, with over 85% as singletons. V lost 5 bases and J 2 bases, leaving 5 bases between the germline ends. Germline CDR1 is SNHLY and CDR2 is FYNNEI. The CDR3 consists of 12 residues. The chain employs TRBV2 and TRBJ2-3; D remains ambiguous. This sequence originates from a young man in good health. The sample comprised naive CD4+ T cells sorted from blood. Indicated subset: CD45RA+ positively selected. Written as DNA, the CDR3 is TGTGCCAGCAGTCAGGCCACAGATACGCAGTATTTT. Its translation is CASSQATDTQYF.